The next 8 T cell receptor beta chains were all read from a single sample in a study of regulatory T cells in long-lasting Graves disease. TCRdb analysed the reads with MiXCR anew, one entry per CDR3 protein. The data show 650 to 800 distinct CDR3 sequences, roughly 87% seen once. PBMC-extracted RNA yielded the TCR library. Sequenced here: peripheral blood mononuclear cells (PBMCs), sampled with antithyroid drug treatment, in newly diagnosed or persistent Graves disease (not recorded which). Receptor source: a female donor with Graves disease.

This clonotype came up once. The V gene is TRBV27, the J gene TRBJ2-1; TRBD1 aligns across 10 bases. Trimming at V came to 4 bases and at J to 6 bases, leaving 3 bases not matched to a gene. CDR3 length: 14 residues. Germline V gives CDR1 MNHEY, CDR2 SMNVEV (reference sequence). CDR3 region: CASSSRTGGNEQFF. CDR3 sequence (DNA): TGTGCCAGCAGTTCCCGGACAGGGGGCAATGAGCAGTTCTTC.

The chain has TRBV28 and TRBJ2-5, with TRBD2 identical over 9 bases. J was trimmed by 6 bases and V by 2 bases; bases with no gene match: 7. This CDR3 region has 15 residues. The V gene's germline CDR1 is MDHEN and CDR2 SYDVKM. DNA of the CDR3: TGTGCCAGCAGTTTAGACGGCGGGAGGGCCAAGACCCAGTACTTC. This sequence encodes CASSLDGGRAKTQYF.

This chain uses TRBV7-2 with TRBJ1-1; D not resolved. The CDR3 has 13 residues. Per the germline V gene, CDR1 is SGHTA and CDR2 is FQGNSA. Trimming cost V 3 bases and J 3 bases, with 8 bases left between them. CDR3 region: CASSFTDYTEAFF. Here the CDR3 DNA reads TGTGCCAGCAGCTTTACGGACTACACTGAAGCTTTCTTT.

This chain joins TRBV12-3 or TRBV12-4 and TRBJ2-1; 10 bases are a match to TRBD2. This CDR3 region has 18 residues. V dropped 1 base and J dropped 6; count of bases not matched to a gene: 12. The CDR3 DNA is TGTGCCAGCAGTTTAGTAGGCTGGACCGGGACTAGCGCCAATGAGCAGTTCTTC. It is translated as CASSLVGWTGTSANEQFF.

V and J are TRBV12-3 or TRBV12-4 and TRBJ1-1, with D perhaps TRBD1 (5 bases). The V and J ends lost 3 bases and 0 bases respectively, with 11 bases between them. The CDR3 is made up of 15 amino acids. This chain's CDR3 is CASSFSTAMNTEAFF. The CDR3, as DNA: TGTGCCAGCAGTTTCTCGACAGCCATGAACACTGAAGCTTTCTTT.

The rearrangement joins TRBV20-1 to TRBJ1-2; D remains ambiguous. V lost 2 bases and J 0 bases, leaving 10 bases between the germline ends. Germline V gene sequence: CDR1 DFQATT, CDR2 SNEGSKA (reference sequence). This CDR3 region has 14 residues. CDR3 protein: CSARRRGTNYGYTF. DNA of the CDR3: TGCAGTGCTAGACGGAGAGGGACTAACTATGGCTACACCTTC.

This chain connects TRBV4-1 to TRBJ1-5; D gene uncertain. This CDR3 is 13 amino acids long. The germline CDR1 and CDR2 sequences are MGHRA and YSYEKL. V lost 0 bases and J lost 5, with 5 bases in between. The CDR3 nucleotides read TGCGCCAGCAGCCAAGATGTATATCAGCCCCAGCATTTT. Amino acids: CASSQDVYQPQHF.

V is TRBV27 and J is TRBJ2-3; 10 nucleotides line up with TRBD1. Germline V lookup: CDR1 MNHEY, CDR2 SMNVEV (reference sequence). V shed 5 bases and J 8 bases; nucleotides not matched to a gene: 1. The CDR3 contains 12 residues. The CDR3 sequence is CASSRTGGTQYF. The CDR3 nucleotides read TGTGCCAGCAGTCGGACAGGGGGTACGCAGTATTTT.